What follows describes a single T cell receptor (beta chain). Its antigen is currently unknown. Purity exceeding 95% was reached by all sorted populations. This record comes from a study of beta chain features in type 1 diabetes. Study results and limitations: More deletions and fewer insertions at VDJ junctions were seen in type 1 diabetes patients. Possibly, sequencing cDNA over-represented cells that had high TCR expression levels. Comparison showed that naive, central memory and Treg TCRB repertoires appeared more similar among patients than among healthy donors. In all four CD4+ subsets, TCRB CDR3 length was significantly, moderately reduced in type 1 diabetes.

The authors reverse transcribed all of the isolated RNA, so sequencing captured expressed TCRB transcripts. Some clones are missing from TCRdb's copy, which holds only in-frame ones; the method was immunoSEQ multiplex PCR. The data show more than 250,000 clones, roughly 20% seen once. V was clipped by 4 bases and J by 4 bases, with 11 bases between them. CDR3 size: 13 residues. Germline-derived CDR1 and CDR2 are SGHRS and YFSETQ. The V gene is TRBV5-1, the J gene TRBJ1-2; TRBD1 might be the D (6 bases). Sequencing used naive CD4+ T cells from blood. The sequence was collected from a woman in her forties with type 1 diabetes. CDR3 sequence reads: CASSPDRLYGYTF. The CDR3 bases are TGCGCCAGCAGCCCGGACAGACTCTATGGCTACACCTTC.